The present TCR beta chain was sequenced within a study of cytomegalovirus exposure and HLA in healthy donors. Study-level results: Researchers reportedly found TCR beta sequences accurately predicted most subjects' HLA-A and HLA-B alleles. Clonal expansion, a later analysis showed, was greater in HLA-associated TCR beta chains than in equally common others. The later analysis indicated that the majority of CMV-associated TCR beta chains appeared HLA-restricted. Sequencing probably produced one cluster of sequence variants that were highly shared.

Both 60 Vbeta primers and 13 Jbeta primers went into the PCR. The data were produced by immunoSEQ multiplex PCR, yet TCRdb's version contains in-frame clones alone and is incomplete. The table has roughly 160,000 clones, approximately 80% seen once. The CDR3 totals 14 residues. Trimming cost V 6 bases and J 2 bases; bases outside gene matches: 3. In germline, CDR1 is MNHEY, CDR2 SVGAGI. Only a few counts were recorded for this clone. Its matching antigen is unknown. J is TRBJ1-2 and V is TRBV6-5, with 10 bases fitting TRBD1. The source is a woman aged 50 to 60 in good health and CMV-seropositive. Source material: PBMCs. The CDR3 sequence is CASSRGQGNYGYTF. The DNA of the CDR3 is TGTGCCAGCAGCCGGGGACAGGGGAACTATGGCTACACCTTC.